This T cell receptor beta chain was identified during a study of neurological immune-mediated disorders. Overall study findings and caveats: The most TCR clonal expansion was seen in HTLV-1-associated myelopathy, whereas the least was seen in multiple sclerosis, below the level in healthy controls. None of the CDR3 amino acid sequences of expanded clones were shared across subjects, and this suggested private repertoires in all groups.

A total of 2 million PBMCs stored at -80 degrees C provided the unsorted libraries. Synthesis of cDNA was performed by 5'RACE using 10-nucleotide random UMIs. Using its own MiXCR run on the 5' RACE reads, TCRdb lists one record per CDR3 protein. The table includes 15,000 to 20,000 distinct CDR3 sequences, roughly 15% detected once. This clonotype came up many times. The target antigen is unknown. The CDR3 totals 16 residues. Looked up from germline, CDR1 is SGHRS and CDR2 is YFSETQ. Trimming at V came to 2 bases and at J to 4 bases, leaving 9 bases not matched to a gene. The receptor was derived from a man aged 55-75 years with HTLV-1-associated myelopathy (HAM/TSP). Sequenced input: PBMCs. The chain couples TRBV5-1 to TRBJ2-3; 8 bases are a match to TRBD1. The CDR3 here is CASSLLTGDISDTQYF. The CDR3, as DNA: TGCGCCAGCAGCTTATTGACAGGGGATATATCAGATACGCAGTATTTT.